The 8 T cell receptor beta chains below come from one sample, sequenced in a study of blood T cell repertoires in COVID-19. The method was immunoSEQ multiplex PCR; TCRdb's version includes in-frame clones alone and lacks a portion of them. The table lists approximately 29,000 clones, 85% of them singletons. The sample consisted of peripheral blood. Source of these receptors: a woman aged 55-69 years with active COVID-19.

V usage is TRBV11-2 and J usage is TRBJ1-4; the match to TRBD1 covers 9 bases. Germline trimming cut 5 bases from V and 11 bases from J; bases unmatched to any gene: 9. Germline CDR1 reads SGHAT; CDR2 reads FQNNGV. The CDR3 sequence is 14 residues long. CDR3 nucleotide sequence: TGTGCCAGCAGCCCAAGGGACAGGGTTGGGAAACTGTTTTTT. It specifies CASSPRDRVGKLFF.

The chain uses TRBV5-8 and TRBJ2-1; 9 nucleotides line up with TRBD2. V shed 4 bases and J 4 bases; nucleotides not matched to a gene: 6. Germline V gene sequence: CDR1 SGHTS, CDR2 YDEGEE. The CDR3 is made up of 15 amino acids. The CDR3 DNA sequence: TGTGCCAGCAGCCCCGGGACTAGCAGGTACAATGAGCAGTTCTTC. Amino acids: CASSPGTSRYNEQFF.

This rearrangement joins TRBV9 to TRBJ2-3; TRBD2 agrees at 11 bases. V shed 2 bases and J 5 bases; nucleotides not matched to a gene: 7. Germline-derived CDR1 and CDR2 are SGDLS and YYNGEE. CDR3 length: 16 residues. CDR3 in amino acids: CASSVRTSGGVDTQYF. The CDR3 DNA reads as TGTGCCAGCAGCGTGAGAACTAGCGGGGGAGTAGATACGCAGTATTTT.

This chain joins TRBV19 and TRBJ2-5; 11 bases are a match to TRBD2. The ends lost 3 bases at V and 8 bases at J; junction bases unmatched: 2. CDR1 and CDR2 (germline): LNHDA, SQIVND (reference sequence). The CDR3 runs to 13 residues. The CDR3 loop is CASSMGLAETQYF. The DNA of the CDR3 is TGTGCCAGTAGTATGGGACTAGCGGAAACCCAGTACTTC.

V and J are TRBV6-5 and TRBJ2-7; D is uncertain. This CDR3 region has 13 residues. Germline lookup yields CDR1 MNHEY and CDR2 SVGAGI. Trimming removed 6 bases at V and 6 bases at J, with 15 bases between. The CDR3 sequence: CASSITWPSEQYF. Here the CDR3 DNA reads TGTGCCAGCAGCATCACCTGGCCTTCCGAGCAGTACTTC.

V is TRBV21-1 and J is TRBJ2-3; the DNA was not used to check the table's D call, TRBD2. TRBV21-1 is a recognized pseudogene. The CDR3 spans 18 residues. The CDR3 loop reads CASSKTATTSALTDTQYF. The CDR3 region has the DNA TGTGCCAGCAGCAAAACTGCGACCACTAGCGCCTTAACAGATACGCAGTATTTT.

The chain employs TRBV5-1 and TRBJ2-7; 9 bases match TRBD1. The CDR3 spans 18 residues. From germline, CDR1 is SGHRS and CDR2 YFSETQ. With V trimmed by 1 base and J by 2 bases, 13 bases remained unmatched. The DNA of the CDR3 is TGCGCCAGCAGCTTGTTAAGGACTACAGGGGGCTCGGCCTACGAGCAGTACTTC. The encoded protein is CASSLLRTTGGSAYEQYF. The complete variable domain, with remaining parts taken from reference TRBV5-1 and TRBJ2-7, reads KAGVTQTPRYLIKTRGQQVTLSCSPISGHRSVSWYQQTPGQGLQFLFEYFSETQRNKGNFPGRFSGRQFSNSRSEMNVSTLELGDSALYLCASSLLRTTGGSAYEQYFGPGTRLTVT.

The CDR3 bases are TGTGCCAGCAGCTCACAGGGTGTGGTTAATGAAAAACTGTTTTTT. Its protein is CASSSQGVVNEKLFF. V gene TRBV5-4 combines with J gene TRBJ1-4; maybe TRBD1 (6 bases). This CDR3 spans 15 amino acids. V was pared by 3 bases and J by 4 bases, with 13 bases between. Per germline, CDR1 SGHNT and CDR2 YYREEE (reference sequence).